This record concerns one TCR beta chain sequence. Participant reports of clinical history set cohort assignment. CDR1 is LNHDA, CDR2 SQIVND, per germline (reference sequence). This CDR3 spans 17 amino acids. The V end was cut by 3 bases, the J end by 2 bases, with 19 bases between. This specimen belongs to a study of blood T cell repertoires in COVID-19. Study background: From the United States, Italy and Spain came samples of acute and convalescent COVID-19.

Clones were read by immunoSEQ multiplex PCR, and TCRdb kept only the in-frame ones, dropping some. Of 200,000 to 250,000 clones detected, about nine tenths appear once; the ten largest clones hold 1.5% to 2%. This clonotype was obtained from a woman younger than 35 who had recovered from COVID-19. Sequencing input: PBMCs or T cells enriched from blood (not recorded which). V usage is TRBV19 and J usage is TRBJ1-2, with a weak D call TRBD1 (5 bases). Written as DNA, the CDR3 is TGTGCCAGTAGTATTAGGGCGCGGGGCTCGCTGAACTATGGCTACACCTTC. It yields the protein CASSIRARGSLNYGYTF.